Listed here is a single T cell receptor beta chain. The antigen is undetermined. The CDR3 is made up of 14 amino acids. The germline V gene encodes CDR1 SQVTM and CDR2 ANQGSEA. V was trimmed by 1 base and J by 0 bases, leaving 8 bases between them. The source of the sample is a study of T-cell memory formation after mild COVID-19. Study-wide findings and caveats: Several responding clones turned up in pre-infection memory, indicating that cross-reactive memory may have taken part. Among CD4+ contracting clones, most were CM and EM, and CD8+ ones EMRA.

The TCR alpha and TCR beta cDNA libraries, bearing sample barcodes and UMIs, were generated by 5'RACE using constant-segment primers. Each CDR3 protein is one row after TCRdb ran MiXCR on the 5' RACE reads. This sample yields around 250,000 distinct CDR3 sequences, of which about a sixth are seen a single time; around a fifth belongs to the top ten. The source of this sequence is a man aged 18 to 30 who had mild COVID-19 (a few samples of this study predate the infection). Cell type and time point are not known. The V call is TRBV29-1, the J call TRBJ2-3; possible D gene TRBD2, 5 bases. Specimen: PBMCs or a T cell subset sorted from them (not recorded which). The CDR3 spells CSVEGRTSTDTQYF. CDR3 DNA: TGCAGCGTTGAAGGAAGGACTAGCACAGATACGCAGTATTTT.